These 17 T cell receptor beta chains were sequenced from one sample in a study of breast tumors, draining lymph nodes, adjacent tissues. Samples came from axillary lymph nodes draining the breast cancer. TCRdb reprocessed the multiplex PCR reads via MiXCR and lists one record per CDR3 protein. The sample lists fewer than 300,000 distinct CDR3 sequences, roughly 30% seen once, with 1.2% to 1.5% in the top ten. Sequencing was performed on axillary lymph node tissue. These receptors were collected from a female donor with breast cancer. Some clones in this sample may be carry-over from other donors' samples.

This clonotype was found many times. Here the CDR3 DNA reads TGTGCCAGCAGCTTTTGGGAACGGACAGGGGGCAACGGGGAGCTGTTTTTT. Its translation is CASSFWERTGGNGELFF. The chain combines TRBV7-9 with TRBJ2-2, with TRBD1 matching 11 bases. The V gene's germline CDR1 is SEHNR and CDR2 FQNEAQ (reference sequence). V lost 3 bases to trimming and J lost 7 bases; unmatched junction nucleotides: 10. The CDR3 has 17 amino acids.

Many counts were recorded for this clonotype. The chain links TRBV10-2 to TRBJ1-3, with D possibly being TRBD1 (5 bases). The CDR3 sequence is 16 residues long. Germline V gives CDR1 WSHSY, CDR2 SAAADI. Trimming left V 1 base short and J 0 bases short, with 10 bases between. CDR3 DNA: TGCGCCAGCAGTGAGTTGGGGCAGCTCTCTGGAAACACCATATATTTT. Its translation: CASSELGQLSGNTIYF.

With respect to this clonotype: The CDR3 ends on some other residue instead of the conserved phenylalanine or tryptophan, so this is likely a read error. No DNA is shown, since the ends of the CDR3 on it are uncertain; the CDR3 is the one TCRdb lists. The chain couples TRBV29-1 to TRBJ2-2. The CDR3 has 12 amino acids, counting both end residues. The V gene's germline CDR1 is SQVTM and CDR2 ANQGSEA. The CDR3 here is CSVMENTGERMS.

This clonotype has a count of ten or more. The chain uses TRBV25-1 and TRBJ1-6; D is possibly TRBD1 (6 bases). Looked up from germline, CDR1 is MGHDK and CDR2 is SYGVNS. The length of the CDR3 is 15 residues. Trimming took 5 bases from V and 14 from J, leaving 22 bases between them. The DNA of the CDR3 is TGTGCCAGCAGTCGCCAGGGGCAAGGTGTTCGGTCCCTCCACTTT. Translated: CASSRQGQGVRSLHF. The full variable domain, rest sourced from reference TRBV25-1 and TRBJ1-6, is EADIYQTPRYLVIGTGKKITLECSQTMGHDKMYWYQQDPGMELHLIHYSYGVNSTEKGDLSSESTVSRIRTEHFPLTLESARPSHTSQYLCASSRQGQGVRSLHFGNGTRLTVT.

This clonotype was seen only a few times. A much bigger clone sits one base away, suggesting this may be a read error. The chain joins TRBV11-1 to TRBJ2-7; 9 bases match TRBD2. Losses at the gene ends were 3 bases for V and 6 bases for J; bases not matched to a gene: 3. Germline values: CDR1 SGHAT, CDR2 FQDESV (reference sequence). CDR3 size: 13 residues. The CDR3 loop is CASSLGLAAEQYF. For the CDR3, the DNA is TGTGCCAGCAGCTTGGGACTAGCAGCCGAGCAGTACTTC.

This rearrangement joins TRBV30 to TRBJ2-1, with D uncertain. The CDR3 contains 13 residues. Germline CDR1 and CDR2: GTSNPN and SVGIG (reference sequence). Trimming removed 1 base from V and 1 base from J, with 5 bases in between. The CDR3 region has the DNA TGTGCCTGGAGTGAGGGTTCCTACAATGAGCAGTTCTTC. Translation gives CAWSEGSYNEQFF.

The CDR3 reads CAISDAGYEQYV. Written as DNA, the CDR3 is TGTGCCATCAGTGATGCCGGGTACGAGCAGTACGTC. The genes are TRBV10-3 and TRBJ2-7; D unresolved. Germline V gene lookup returns CDR1 ENHRY and CDR2 SYGVKD. V dropped 3 bases and J dropped 4 bases, with 7 bases sitting between them. This CDR3 is 12 amino acids long.

V is TRBV29-1 and J is TRBJ2-7, with 10 bases fitting TRBD2. Germline V gene data show CDR1 as SQVTM and CDR2 as ANQGSEA. The CDR3 is 12 amino acids. Trimming took 7 bases from V and 7 from J; bases not matched to a gene: 7. In nucleotides, the CDR3 is TGCAGCGCTCAAGCGGGAGGGAAGGAGCAGTACTTC. Amino acids: CSAQAGGKEQYF.

Remarks on this clonotype: Compared with germline, one end of the junction differs, possibly owing to a read error. The J gene is TRBJ1-3, the V gene TRBV5-8; D ambiguous. This CDR3 comprises 15 residues. Germline assignment: CDR1 SGHTS and CDR2 YDEGEE. The CDR3 DNA reads TGTGCCAGCAGCCCCGGTGCCTCTGCTGGAAACACCACATATTTT. It yields the protein CASSPGASAGNTTYF.

This clonotype was seen many times. This chain connects TRBV7-8 to TRBJ2-1; D may be TRBD2 (6 bases). From germline, CDR1 is SGHVS and CDR2 FQNEAQ. This CDR3 spans 16 amino acids. Trimming removed 5 bases at V and 2 bases at J, with 16 bases between. The CDR3 sequence is CASSPDSGTAYNEQFF. CDR3 in DNA: TGTGCCAGCAGCCCCGATAGCGGTACCGCCTACAATGAGCAGTTCTTC.

The rearrangement links TRBV5-4 to TRBJ2-1; 10 bases fit TRBD2. Looked up from germline, CDR1 is SGHNT and CDR2 is YYREEE (reference sequence). The CDR3 consists of 15 residues. With V trimmed by 5 bases and J by 8 bases, 10 bases remained unmatched. Here the CDR3 reads CASSYSAGGPDEQFF. Here the CDR3 DNA reads TGTGCCAGCAGTTACTCAGCGGGAGGGCCAGATGAGCAGTTCTTC.

For this clonotype: This CDR3 is missing its conserved last phenylalanine or tryptophan, likely due to a read error. The chain is built from TRBV29-1 and TRBJ1-2; D ambiguous. CDR1 and CDR2 (germline): SQVTM, ANQGSEA. The CDR3 is 10 amino acids. The CDR3 here is CGVEVDGYTI. DNA for the CDR3: TGCGGCGTTGAAGTAGATGGCTACACCATC.

This clonotype was detected ten times or more. The chain joins TRBV9 to TRBJ2-1, with TRBD2 identical over 13 bases. CDR1 SGDLS and CDR2 YYNGEE come from the germline V gene. The trim removed 3 bases at V and 8 bases at J, leaving 5 bases unmatched. This CDR3 contains 15 residues. CDR3 protein: CASSARTSGSHEQFF. Written as DNA, the CDR3 is TGTGCCAGCAGCGCCCGGACTAGCGGGAGCCATGAGCAGTTCTTC. Supplemented by reference TRBV9 and TRBJ2-1, the full variable domain reads DSGVTQTPKHLITATGQRVTLRCSPRSGDLSVYWYQQSLDQGLQFLIQYYNGEERAKGNILERFSAQQFPDLHSELNLSSLELGDSALYFCASSARTSGSHEQFFGPGTRLTVL.

The chain links TRBV7-9 to TRBJ2-5, with 7 nucleotides matching TRBD2. Germline assignment: CDR1 SEHNR and CDR2 FQNEAQ (reference sequence). J lost 1 base, V lost 5 bases, and 10 bases had no gene match. This CDR3 contains 16 residues. The CDR3 DNA is TGTGCCAGCAGCCTCGCGGGGAGGGAACCCCAAGAGACCCAGTACTTC. Its protein product is CASSLAGREPQETQYF.

With respect to this clonotype: A read error may account for a junction end that differs from germline. The V gene is TRBV29-1, the J gene TRBJ1-2; 7 bases line up with TRBD1. CDR3 length: 14 amino acids. From germline, CDR1 is SQVTM and CDR2 ANQGSEA. CDR3 amino acids: CSVPQGTVNYDYTF. In DNA form, the CDR3 reads TGCAGCGTCCCCCAGGGGACAGTTAACTATGACTACACCTTC.

This clonotype was recorded many times. The rearrangement uses TRBV5-1 and TRBJ2-5; 10 bases map to TRBD2. CDR1 and CDR2 (germline): SGHRS, YFSETQ. There are 17 residues in the CDR3. Trimming took 2 bases from V and 3 from J; bases not matched to a gene: 10. Here the CDR3 reads CASSFASGSSEKETQYF. CDR3 bases: TGCGCCAGCAGCTTTGCTAGCGGGAGTTCAGAGAAAGAGACCCAGTACTTC.

This clonotype was seen only once. The V gene is TRBV9, the J gene TRBJ2-2; D gene ambiguous. Germline V gene lookup returns CDR1 SGDLS and CDR2 YYNGEE. V dropped 0 bases and J dropped 0 bases, with 6 bases sitting between them. This CDR3 region has 15 residues. Here the CDR3 reads CASSVVGANTGELFF. In DNA, the CDR3 is TGTGCCAGCAGCGTAGTTGGGGCGAACACCGGGGAGCTGTTTTTT.